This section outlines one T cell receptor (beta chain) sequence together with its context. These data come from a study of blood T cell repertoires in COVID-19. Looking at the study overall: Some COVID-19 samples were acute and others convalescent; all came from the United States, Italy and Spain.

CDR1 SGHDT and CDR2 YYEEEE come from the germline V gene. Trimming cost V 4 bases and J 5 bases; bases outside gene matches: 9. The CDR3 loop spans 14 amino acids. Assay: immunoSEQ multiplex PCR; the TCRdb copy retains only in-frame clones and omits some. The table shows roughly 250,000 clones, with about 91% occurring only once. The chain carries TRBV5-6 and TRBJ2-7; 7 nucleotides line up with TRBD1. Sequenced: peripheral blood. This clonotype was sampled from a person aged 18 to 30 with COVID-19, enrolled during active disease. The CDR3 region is CASSPSQGFDEQYF. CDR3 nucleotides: TGTGCCAGCAGCCCATCACAGGGGTTCGACGAGCAGTACTTC.